The present TCR beta chain was sequenced within a study of vaccination and CD4 T cells after COVID-19 (dated by TCRdb to 2021 to 2024). Study-wide context: Convalescent patients had a positive SARS-CoV-2 result on nasal swab PCR, and of these patients, some 10 had mild disease and one had severe disease. Control cultures used a CEFX viral epitope pool as positive control, an HIV-1 Nef peptide pool as negative control, or no peptide. Participants got two doses of the Pfizer-BioNTech BNT162b2 vaccine (n=8) or two doses of the Moderna mRNA-1273 vaccine (n=2). The convalescent cohort included six males and four females, with two Hispanic individuals, seven Caucasians, two Asians and one multiracial person. For stimulating the cultures, overlapping spike peptide pools were used, derived from SARS-CoV-2 as well as from the common cold coronaviruses HCoV-NL63, HCoV-OC43 and HCoV-229E. Post-COVID blood samples were collected from convalescent patients a median of roughly 100 days after diagnosis, with a range of roughly 35 to 180 days. The spike-specific CD4+ TCR repertoire was compared before and after mRNA vaccination in approximately 9 COVID-19 convalescent patients and a few infection-naive healthy vaccine recipients. Post-vaccine blood samples were collected a median of approximately 68 days after the second vaccine dose, ranging from about 13 to 241 days. The paper's findings and limits, for the study overall: The number of convalescent patients in the study was relatively small, and the study did not examine early timepoints following natural infection. Of the vaccine-specific clones found in convalescent patients, nearly all (304 of 307) were mono-reactive for SARS-CoV-2 spike instead of being cross-reactive with common cold coronaviruses. Although the median number of SARS-CoV-2-reactive clonotypes went up from approximately 20 after infection to some 37 after vaccination, the increase was not significant. Among the post-vaccine SARS-CoV-2-reactive clones in convalescent patients, a median roughly 85% showed up only after vaccination, which suggests vaccine-specific priming.

This clonotype showed up just a few times. Its antigen remains undetermined. No base quality information exists; no much larger clone differs at one position. Compared with germline, V lacks 6 bases and J lacks 0 bases; bases without a gene match: 6. The germline V gene sets CDR1 to MDHEN and CDR2 to SYDVKM. The CDR3 numbers 15 residues from cysteine through phenylalanine. Of all the DNA, just the CDR3 is kept, 45 bases in frame from base 1. The library was made by PCR. DNA from cultured CD4+ T cells was subjected to TCR sequencing with the Oncomine TCR Beta short-read assay at the Johns Hopkins FTIC core. The QIAamp micro DNA kit was used to extract genomic DNA from the cultured CD4+ T cells. Oncomine TCR Beta libraries from cultured CD4+ T cells were pooled with unique dual indexes and sequenced on an Illumina iSeq 100. The published analysis was carried out like this. Non-productive sequences were removed, and CDR3s that did not start with C, did not end with F or W, or were shorter than 7 amino acids were discarded. The MANAFEST web application was used to identify antigen-specific clonotypes by comparing peptide-stimulated wells against reference wells and other culture wells. Positive clones required FDR below 0.05, an odds ratio above 5, and productive frequency above 0.1% in at least two of three replicate wells. A clonotype counted as cross-reactive if it showed significant expansion both in the SARS-CoV-2 spike wells and in at least one common cold coronavirus spike condition. Using R version 3.6.1, CDR3 homology was evaluated through Levenshtein distances (stringdist) along with unrooted phylogenetic trees (ape). TCRdb reprocessing: public reads trimmed at Q25 with fastp, clones called with MiXCR, in-frame beta chains kept. When rows share a CDR3 protein, they turn into one entry using the most common DNA and genes. TCRdb's processing, not the authors' own work, is the source of the V and J calls. Here the sample has 5,500 to 8,000 distinct CDR3 sequences; 20% to 25% occur a single time. The top ten clones comprise over 20% of the sample.

What the treatment or condition label conveys for this sample: approximately 9-day PBMC culture with coronavirus spike peptide pools or control peptides (ViraFEST assay). The study used the ViraFEST assay, which expanded antigen-specific T cells with peptide pools and then identified expanded clonotypes by TCR sequencing. The convalescent patients' positive SARS-CoV-2 PCR tests were from March to December 2020, which was before the Alpha, Beta and Delta variants emerged in the United States. Each well held some 2 million PBMCs cultured with around 9 ug/ml peptide pools in IMDM containing roughly 5% human AB serum and 9 to 10 IU/ml IL-2. On days 3 and 7, half of the culture medium was replaced with fresh IL-2-containing medium. After 9 to 10 days of culture, CD4+ T cells were isolated by negative selection using the EasySep CD4+ T cell isolation kit. Ficoll-Paque Plus gradient centrifugation was used to isolate PBMCs from whole blood, and the isolated PBMCs were then either used fresh or cryopreserved at -140C. Triplicate wells were generally used for each culture condition.

The sequence joins TRBV28 to TRBJ2-7, with 9 central nucleotides matching TRBD1. The clonotype comes from a human donor who had recovered from COVID-19. The sample in question was CD4+ T cells from blood, cultured in vitro, obtained after SARS-CoV-2 vaccination. The CDR3 region reads CASRIQGAISYEQYF. The nucleotide sequence reads TGTGCCAGCAGAATACAGGGGGCGATCTCCTACGAGCAGTACTTC. With all but the CDR3 taken from the reference TRBV28 and TRBJ2-7 genes, the full variable domain is: DVKVTQSSRYLVKRTGEKVFLECVQDMDHENMFWYRQDPGLGLRLIYFSYDVKMKEKGDIPEGYSVSREKKERFSLILESASTNQTSMYLCASRIQGAISYEQYFGPGTRLTVT.